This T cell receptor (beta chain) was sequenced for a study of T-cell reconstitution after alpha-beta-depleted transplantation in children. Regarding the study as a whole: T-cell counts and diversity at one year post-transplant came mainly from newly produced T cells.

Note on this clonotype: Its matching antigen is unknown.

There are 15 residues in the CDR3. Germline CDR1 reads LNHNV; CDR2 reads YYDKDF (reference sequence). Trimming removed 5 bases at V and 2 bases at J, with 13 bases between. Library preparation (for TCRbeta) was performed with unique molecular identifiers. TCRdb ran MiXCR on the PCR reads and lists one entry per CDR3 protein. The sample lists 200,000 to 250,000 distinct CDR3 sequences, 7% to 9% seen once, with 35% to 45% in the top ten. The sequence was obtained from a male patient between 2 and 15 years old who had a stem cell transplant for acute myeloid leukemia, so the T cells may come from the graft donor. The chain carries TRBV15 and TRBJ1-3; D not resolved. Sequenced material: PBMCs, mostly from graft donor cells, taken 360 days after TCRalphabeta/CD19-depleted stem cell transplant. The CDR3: CATSLSDWTGNTIYF. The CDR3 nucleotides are TGTGCCACCAGCTTGTCCGATTGGACTGGAAACACCATATATTTT.